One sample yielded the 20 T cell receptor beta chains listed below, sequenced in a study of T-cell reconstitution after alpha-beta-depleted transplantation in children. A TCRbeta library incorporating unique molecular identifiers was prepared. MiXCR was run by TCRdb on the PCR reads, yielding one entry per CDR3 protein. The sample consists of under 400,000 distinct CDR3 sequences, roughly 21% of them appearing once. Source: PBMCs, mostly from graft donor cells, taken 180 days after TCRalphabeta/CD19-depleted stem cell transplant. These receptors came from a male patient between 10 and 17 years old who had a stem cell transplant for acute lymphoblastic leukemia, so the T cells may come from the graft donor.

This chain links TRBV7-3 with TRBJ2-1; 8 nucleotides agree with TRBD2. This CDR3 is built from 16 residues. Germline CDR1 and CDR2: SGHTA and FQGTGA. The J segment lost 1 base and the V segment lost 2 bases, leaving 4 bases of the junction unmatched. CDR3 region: CASSLLSGGSYNEQFF. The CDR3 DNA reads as TGTGCCAGCAGCTTACTAAGCGGGGGATCCTACAATGAGCAGTTCTTC.

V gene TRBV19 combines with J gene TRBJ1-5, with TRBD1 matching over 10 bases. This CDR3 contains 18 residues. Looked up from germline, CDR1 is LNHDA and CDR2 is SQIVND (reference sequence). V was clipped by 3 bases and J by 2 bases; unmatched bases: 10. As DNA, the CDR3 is TGTGCCAGTAGTATCCTTGACAGGGGGCGCTGGGGCAATCAGCCCCAGCATTTT. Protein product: CASSILDRGRWGNQPQHF. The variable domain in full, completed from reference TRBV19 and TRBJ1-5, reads DGGITQSPKYLFRKEGQNVTLSCEQNLNHDAMYWYRQDPGQGLRLIYYSQIVNDFQKGDIAEGYSVSREKKESFPLTVTSAQKNPTAFYLCASSILDRGRWGNQPQHFGDGTRLSIL.

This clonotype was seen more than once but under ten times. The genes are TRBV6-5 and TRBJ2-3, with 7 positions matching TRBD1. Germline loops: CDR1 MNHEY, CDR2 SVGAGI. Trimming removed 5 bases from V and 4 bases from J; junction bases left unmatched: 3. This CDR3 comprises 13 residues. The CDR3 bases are TGTGCCAGCAGTATCGACAGGGCAGATACGCAGTATTTT. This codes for CASSIDRADTQYF.

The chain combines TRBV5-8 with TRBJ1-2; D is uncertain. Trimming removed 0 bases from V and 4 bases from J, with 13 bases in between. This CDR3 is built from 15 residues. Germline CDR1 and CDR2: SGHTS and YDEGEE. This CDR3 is CASSLVRVWSYGYTF. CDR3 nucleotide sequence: TGTGCCAGCAGCTTGGTGCGGGTATGGAGCTATGGCTACACCTTC.

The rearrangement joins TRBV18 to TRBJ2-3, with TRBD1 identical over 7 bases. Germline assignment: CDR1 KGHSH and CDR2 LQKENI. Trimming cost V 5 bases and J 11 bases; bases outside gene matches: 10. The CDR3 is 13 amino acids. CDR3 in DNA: TGTGCCAGCTCAGAGAACCGACAGGGTATGCAGTATTTT. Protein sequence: CASSENRQGMQYF.

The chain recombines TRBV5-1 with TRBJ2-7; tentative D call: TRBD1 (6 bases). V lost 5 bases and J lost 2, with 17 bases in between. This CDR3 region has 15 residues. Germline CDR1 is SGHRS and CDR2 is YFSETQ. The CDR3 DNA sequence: TGCGCCAGCAGTTTAGGACAGAGCCCCACCTACGAGCAGTACTTC. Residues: CASSLGQSPTYEQYF.

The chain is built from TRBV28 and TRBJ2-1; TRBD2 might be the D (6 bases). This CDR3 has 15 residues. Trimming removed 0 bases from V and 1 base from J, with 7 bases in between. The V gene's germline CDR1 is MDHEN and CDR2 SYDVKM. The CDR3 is CASSLWGGSYNEQFF. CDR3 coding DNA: TGTGCCAGCAGTTTATGGGGAGGTTCCTACAATGAGCAGTTCTTC.

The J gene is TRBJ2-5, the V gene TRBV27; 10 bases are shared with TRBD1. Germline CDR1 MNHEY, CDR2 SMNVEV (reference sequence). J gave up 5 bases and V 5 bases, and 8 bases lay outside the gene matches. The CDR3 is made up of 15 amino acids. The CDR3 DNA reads TGTGCCAGCAGTCTTCGACAGGGGGCGCGGGAGACCCAGTACTTC. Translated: CASSLRQGARETQYF.

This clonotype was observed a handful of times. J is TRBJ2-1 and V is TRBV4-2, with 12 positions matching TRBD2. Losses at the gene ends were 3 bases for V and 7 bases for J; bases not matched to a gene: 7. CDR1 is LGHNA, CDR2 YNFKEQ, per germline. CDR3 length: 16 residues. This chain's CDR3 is CASSQAGTSGSNEQFF. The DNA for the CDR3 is TGTGCCAGCAGCCAGGCCGGGACTAGCGGGTCTAATGAGCAGTTCTTC.

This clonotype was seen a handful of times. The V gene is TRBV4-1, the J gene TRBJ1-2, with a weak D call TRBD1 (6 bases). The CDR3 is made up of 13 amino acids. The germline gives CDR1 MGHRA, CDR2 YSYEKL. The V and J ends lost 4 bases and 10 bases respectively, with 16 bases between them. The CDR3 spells CASSPWRGESYTF. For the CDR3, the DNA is TGCGCCAGCAGCCCGTGGAGGGGGGAGTCCTACACCTTC.

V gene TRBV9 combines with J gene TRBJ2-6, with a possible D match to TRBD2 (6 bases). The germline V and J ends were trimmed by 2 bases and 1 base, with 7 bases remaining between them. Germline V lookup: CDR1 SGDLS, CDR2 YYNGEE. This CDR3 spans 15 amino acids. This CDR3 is CASSVGGSGANVLTF. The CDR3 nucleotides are TGTGCCAGCAGCGTGGGGGGATCTGGGGCCAACGTCCTGACTTTC.

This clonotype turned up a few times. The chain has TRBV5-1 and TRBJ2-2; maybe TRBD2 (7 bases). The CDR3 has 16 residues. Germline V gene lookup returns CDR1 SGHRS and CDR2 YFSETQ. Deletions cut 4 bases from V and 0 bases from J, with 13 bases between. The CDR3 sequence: CASSRGAPSNTGELFF. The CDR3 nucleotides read TGCGCCAGCAGCCGGGGGGCCCCCTCGAACACCGGGGAGCTGTTTTTT.

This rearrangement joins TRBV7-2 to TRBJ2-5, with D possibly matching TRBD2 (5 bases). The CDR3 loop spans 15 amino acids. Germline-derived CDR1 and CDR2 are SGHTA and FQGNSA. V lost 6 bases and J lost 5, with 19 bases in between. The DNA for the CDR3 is TGTGCCAGCAGGACAAGCGGTAGCTTGCGGGAGACCCAGTACTTC. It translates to CASRTSGSLRETQYF.

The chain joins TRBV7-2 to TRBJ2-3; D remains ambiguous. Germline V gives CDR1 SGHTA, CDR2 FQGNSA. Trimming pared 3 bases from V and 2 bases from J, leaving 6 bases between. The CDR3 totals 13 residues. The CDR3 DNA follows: TGTGCCAGCAGCTTTGACTTCACAGATACGCAGTATTTT. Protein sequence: CASSFDFTDTQYF.

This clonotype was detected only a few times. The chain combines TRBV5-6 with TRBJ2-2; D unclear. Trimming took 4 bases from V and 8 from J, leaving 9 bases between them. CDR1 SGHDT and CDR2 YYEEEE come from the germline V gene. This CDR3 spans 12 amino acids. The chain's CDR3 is CASSPRPGELFF. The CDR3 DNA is TGTGCCAGCAGCCCCCGTCCGGGGGAGCTGTTTTTT.

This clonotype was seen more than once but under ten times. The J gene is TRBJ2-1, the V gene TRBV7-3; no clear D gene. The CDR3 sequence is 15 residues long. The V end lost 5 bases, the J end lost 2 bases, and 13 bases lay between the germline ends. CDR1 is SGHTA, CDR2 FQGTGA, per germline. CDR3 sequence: CASSAGIGAYNEQFF. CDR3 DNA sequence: TGTGCCAGCAGCGCCGGCATTGGAGCCTACAATGAGCAGTTCTTC.

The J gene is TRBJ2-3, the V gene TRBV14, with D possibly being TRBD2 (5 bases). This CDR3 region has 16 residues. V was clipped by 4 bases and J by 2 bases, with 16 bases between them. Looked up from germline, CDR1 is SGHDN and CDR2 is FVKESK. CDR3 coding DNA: TGTGCCAGCAGCCTTCCTGCCCCGGGGATCACAGATACGCAGTATTTT. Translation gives CASSLPAPGITDTQYF.

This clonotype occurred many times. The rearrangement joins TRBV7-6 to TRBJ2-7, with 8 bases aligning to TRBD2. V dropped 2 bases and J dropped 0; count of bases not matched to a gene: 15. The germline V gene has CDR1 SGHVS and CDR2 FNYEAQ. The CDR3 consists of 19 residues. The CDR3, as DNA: TGTGCCAGCAGCTTATATATTCCGCGTGTAGCGGGAAGCTCCTACGAGCAGTACTTC. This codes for CASSLYIPRVAGSSYEQYF.

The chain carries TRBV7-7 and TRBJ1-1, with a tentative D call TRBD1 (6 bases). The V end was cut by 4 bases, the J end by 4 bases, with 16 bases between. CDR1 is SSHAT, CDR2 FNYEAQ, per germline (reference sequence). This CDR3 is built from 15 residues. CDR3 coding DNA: TGTGCCAGCAGCTCCCACAGGGTTATTAGCACTGAAGCTTTCTTT. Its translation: CASSSHRVISTEAFF.

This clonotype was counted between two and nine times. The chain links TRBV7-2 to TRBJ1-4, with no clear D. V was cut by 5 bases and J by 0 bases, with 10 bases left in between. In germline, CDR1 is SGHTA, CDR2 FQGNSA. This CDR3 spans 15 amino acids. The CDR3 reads CASSVQLATNEKLFF. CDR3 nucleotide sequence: TGTGCCAGCAGCGTACAGCTTGCAACTAATGAAAAACTGTTTTTT.